This paragraph covers one TCR beta chain sequence. The data are from a study of cytomegalovirus exposure and HLA in healthy donors. V was pared by 6 bases and J by 1 base, with 19 bases between. Per the germline V gene, CDR1 is MNHEY and CDR2 is SMNVEV (reference sequence). The CDR3 length is 16 residues. The PCR contained 60 Vbeta and 13 Jbeta primers. Sequencing was performed with immunoSEQ multiplex PCR; in TCRdb, only in-frame clones are kept and a portion is missing. Its table lists 65,000 to 90,000 clones. The receptor's source is a female donor in good health and CMV-seropositive. The J gene is TRBJ2-7, the V gene TRBV27, with D maybe TRBD1 (5 bases). The material sequenced was PBMCs. As DNA, the CDR3 is TGTGCCAGCAGGACTCTTGGACACAGGCCATCCTACGAGCAGTACTTC. Translating it yields CASRTLGHRPSYEQYF.